One T cell receptor beta chain is described in this entry. Its specificity is not known. Despite likely unrecorded immune exposures, the donors were nominally healthy at the time of sampling. The entry originates in a study of cytomegalovirus exposure and HLA in healthy donors. The study, taken as a whole, reports: Despite most TCR sequences being rare, some public TCRs occurred in many donors. Later analysis demonstrated an association between a missense DCLRE1C variant and TCR beta V- and J-gene trimming.

With 60 Vbeta and 13 Jbeta primers, the PCR was carried out. TCRdb keeps only in-frame clones here, not all; method: immunoSEQ multiplex PCR. Of over 140,000 clones listed, 82% were seen once; the top ten hold roughly 1.4%. CDR1 is KGHSH and CDR2 is LQKENI in the germline V gene. This CDR3 comprises 16 residues. V trimming: 6 bases; J trimming: 7 bases; junction bases outside the gene matches: 15. Input material: PBMCs. This chain joins TRBV18 and TRBJ2-7, with 10 bases that match TRBD2. The sequence derives from a young man in good health and CMV-seropositive. CDR3 coding DNA: TGTGCCAGCTCTCGGGAAGCGGGAGGGCCTTCGGGTGAGCAGTACTTC. This gives the protein CASSREAGGPSGEQYF.